This T cell receptor (beta chain) was recorded in a study of blood T cell repertoires in COVID-19. In the authors' workflow: Estimates of nucleated cell counts were drawn from the amplification of reference gene primers. This table comes from immunoSEQ multiplex PCR, and its TCRdb copy is limited to in-frame clones, with some not included. Clone size and V and J calls were adopted from that table, with D and trimming inferred from the DNA. The sample carries about 80,000 clones, more than 65% recorded once. This clone has a single count. V lost 3 bases and J lost 0, with 12 bases in between. This CDR3 comprises 16 residues. Germline V gene sequence: CDR1 SGHVS, CDR2 FNYEAQ.

This TCR was sampled from an elderly man with acute or convalescent COVID-19. Material: peripheral blood. The chain combines TRBV7-6 with TRBJ1-3; no clear D. CDR3 residues: CASSLAPPYSGNTIYF. The CDR3, as DNA: TGTGCCAGCAGCTTGGCTCCTCCTTACTCTGGAAACACCATATATTTT.